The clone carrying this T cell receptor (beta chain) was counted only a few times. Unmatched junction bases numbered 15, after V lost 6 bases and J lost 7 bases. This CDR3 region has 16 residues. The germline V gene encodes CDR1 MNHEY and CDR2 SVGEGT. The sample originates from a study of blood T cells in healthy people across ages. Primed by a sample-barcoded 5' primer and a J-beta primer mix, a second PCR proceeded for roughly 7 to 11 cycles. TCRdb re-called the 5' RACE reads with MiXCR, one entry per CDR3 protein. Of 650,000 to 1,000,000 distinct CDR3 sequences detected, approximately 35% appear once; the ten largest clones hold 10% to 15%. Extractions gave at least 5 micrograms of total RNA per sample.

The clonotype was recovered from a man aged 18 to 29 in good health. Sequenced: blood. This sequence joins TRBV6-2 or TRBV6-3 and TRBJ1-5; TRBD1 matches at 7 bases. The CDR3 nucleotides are TGTGCCAGCAGCCCATTAAGACAGGGCATGGGGCAGCCCCAGCATTTT. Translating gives CASSPLRQGMGQPQHF.